These 10 T cell receptor beta chains share one sample of origin, sequenced in a study of cytomegalovirus exposure and HLA in healthy donors. 60 Vbeta and 13 Jbeta primers were used in PCR. Generated by immunoSEQ multiplex PCR, the TCRdb table keeps only in-frame clones and is missing some. The sample gives 99,000 or so clones, 70% to 75% of which show up once; around 1.3% is in the top ten. The specimen sequenced was PBMCs. The receptors come from a man aged 35 to 55 in good health and CMV-seronegative.

The chain is built from TRBV6-5 and TRBJ1-1, with 9 bases identical to TRBD1. Germline loops: CDR1 MNHEY, CDR2 SVGAGI. This CDR3 is 15 amino acids long. Trimming removed 4 bases from V and 4 bases from J; junction bases left unmatched: 7. CDR3 region: CASSFTGQGITEAFF. For the CDR3, the DNA is TGTGCCAGCAGTTTCACGGGACAGGGAATCACTGAAGCTTTCTTT.

The rearrangement joins TRBV28 to TRBJ1-3, with a tentative D call TRBD1 (6 bases). The V end was cut by 3 bases, the J end by 0 bases, with 12 bases between. CDR3 size: 16 residues. The V gene's germline CDR1 is MDHEN and CDR2 SYDVKM. In nucleotides, the CDR3 is TGTGCCAGCAGTTTTCCTCACAGGGCCTCTGGAAACACCATATATTTT. Translation: CASSFPHRASGNTIYF.

The rearrangement joins TRBV5-4 to TRBJ2-7, with 7 bases matching TRBD1. CDR3 size: 14 residues. The germline gives CDR1 SGHNT, CDR2 YYREEE (reference sequence). V was pared by 0 bases and J by 3 bases, with 3 bases of the junction left unmatched. Here the CDR3 reads CASSLVDRDYEQYF. CDR3 DNA: TGTGCCAGCAGCTTGGTTGACAGGGACTACGAGCAGTACTTC.

A single count supports this clone. The rearrangement links TRBV27 to TRBJ2-7; TRBD1 aligns across 8 bases. Germline V lookup: CDR1 MNHEY, CDR2 SMNVEV (reference sequence). There are 14 residues in the CDR3. J was trimmed by 0 bases and V by 7 bases; bases with no gene match: 5. As DNA, the CDR3 is TGTGCCAGCAAACTGCAGGGGGCCTCCTACGAGCAGTACTTC. Encoded protein: CASKLQGASYEQYF.

The chain recombines TRBV4-1 with TRBJ1-1; D is uncertain. Trimming pared 3 bases from V and 5 bases from J, leaving 16 bases between. The CDR3 runs to 15 residues. Looked up from germline, CDR1 is MGHRA and CDR2 is YSYEKL. CDR3 sequence (DNA): TGCGCCAGCAGCCAGTCCCTCCCCGGAGGAACTGAAGCTTTCTTT. It is translated as CASSQSLPGGTEAFF.

Only a few counts were recorded for this clone. This specimen includes other DNA sequences encoding the same CDR3. V is TRBV7-9 and J is TRBJ1-1; D possibly corresponds to TRBD1 (5 bases). Germline V gene lookup returns CDR1 SEHNR and CDR2 FQNEAQ (reference sequence). V lost 2 bases to trimming and J lost 1 base, with 5 bases between them. The CDR3 totals 13 residues. As DNA, the CDR3 is TGTGCCAGCAGCTTAACAGGGAACACTGAAGCTTTCTTT. Its protein is CASSLTGNTEAFF.

Only a few counts were recorded for this clone. The chain recombines TRBV5-6 with TRBJ1-2; possibly TRBD1 for D (5 bases). CDR3 length: 15 amino acids. Per germline, CDR1 SGHDT and CDR2 YYEEEE. Trimming cost V 1 base and J 7 bases, with 17 bases left between them. This chain's CDR3 is CASSLIFSRQGGYTF. CDR3 coding DNA: TGTGCCAGCAGCTTGATCTTTAGTAGGCAGGGTGGCTACACCTTC.

As DNA, the CDR3 is TGTGCCAGCTCCCTCCAGGGTCCTAACTATGGCTACACCTTC. Encoded protein: CASSLQGPNYGYTF. V and J are TRBV7-9 and TRBJ1-2; possibly TRBD1 for D (5 bases). The ends were cut back, 8 bases at V and 0 bases at J, with 13 bases in the middle. This CDR3 is built from 14 residues. CDR1 and CDR2 from the germline V gene are SEHNR and FQNEAQ (reference sequence).

V gene TRBV19 combines with J gene TRBJ2-1, with 7 bases identical to TRBD1. The CDR3 sequence is 14 residues long. The J segment lost 6 bases and the V segment lost 3 bases, leaving 5 bases of the junction unmatched. Germline CDR1 LNHDA, CDR2 SQIVND (reference sequence). The CDR3 here is CASSMGQLFNEQFF. In DNA, the CDR3 is TGTGCCAGTAGTATGGGACAGCTATTCAATGAGCAGTTCTTC.

This chain uses TRBV14 with TRBJ2-3, with D perhaps TRBD2 (5 bases). This CDR3 has 15 residues. Between the trimmed V and J ends, which lost 2 bases and 6 bases, there was a span of 15 bases. From germline, CDR1 is SGHDN and CDR2 FVKESK. The CDR3 spells CASSQRLGGWDTQYF. DNA for the CDR3: TGTGCCAGCAGCCAAAGGCTGGGCGGGTGGGATACGCAGTATTTT.